The 28 T cell receptor beta chains presented below share a single source sample, sequenced in a study of blood T cells in healthy people across ages. With a J-beta primer mix and a sample-barcoded 5' primer, a second PCR ran about 6 to 11 cycles. TCRdb fed the 5' RACE reads into MiXCR, producing one record per CDR3 protein. Among nearly 800,000 distinct CDR3 sequences listed, approximately 53% were seen once. Specimen: blood. The receptors originated from a man aged 40-49 years in good health.

The CDR3 loop is CASSPGQGTGEQYF. The CDR3 coding sequence is TGTGCCAGCAGTCCCGGACAGGGGACTGGTGAGCAGTACTTC. The chain is built from TRBV6-5 and TRBJ2-7, with 9 positions matching TRBD1. Germline V lookup: CDR1 MNHEY, CDR2 SVGAGI. Trimming took 5 bases from V and 7 from J; bases not matched to a gene: 9. CDR3 length: 14 amino acids.

The chain joins TRBV27 to TRBJ2-3; a weak D match, TRBD1 (6 bases). The CDR3 covers 13 residues. Germline CDR1 reads MNHEY; CDR2 reads SMNVEV (reference sequence). With 7 bases removed from V and 6 bases from J, the gap between germline ends came to 14 bases. CDR3 region: CASTHSRGDTQYF. The CDR3 bases are TGTGCCAGCACCCATTCTAGGGGGGATACGCAGTATTTT.

This clonotype was seen a handful of times. The V and J genes are TRBV29-1 and TRBJ1-4; TRBD1 is a possible D gene (6 bases). In germline, CDR1 is SQVTM, CDR2 ANQGSEA. This CDR3 is 13 amino acids long. Deletions cut 7 bases from V and 1 base from J, with 10 bases between. CDR3 in amino acids: CSGGRGTNEKLFF. In DNA form, the CDR3 reads TGCAGCGGAGGCAGGGGAACTAATGAAAAACTGTTTTTT.

The J gene is TRBJ1-2, the V gene TRBV7-2; D gene unclear. The CDR3 runs 15 residues. Germline loops: CDR1 SGHTA, CDR2 FQGNSA. The ends were cut back, 3 bases at V and 3 bases at J, with 14 bases in the middle. CDR3 loop: CASSLGKGPHYGYTF. CDR3 in DNA: TGTGCCAGCAGCTTGGGTAAAGGGCCACACTATGGCTACACCTTC. Full variable domain (remainder filled in from reference TRBV7-2 and TRBJ1-2): GAGVSQSPSNKVTEKGKDVELRCDPISGHTALYWYRQSLGQGLEFLIYFQGNSAPDKSGLPSDRFSAERTGGSVSTLTIQRTQQEDSAVYLCASSLGKGPHYGYTFGSGTRLTVV.

The chain has TRBV5-1 and TRBJ2-5; 8 nucleotides align to TRBD2. This CDR3 is 16 amino acids long. Germline V lookup: CDR1 SGHRS, CDR2 YFSETQ. Unmatched junction bases numbered 11, after V lost 6 bases and J lost 1 base. CDR3 coding DNA: TGCGCCAGCAAAAGAGGGCTCGGACTAGCCCAAGAGACCCAGTACTTC. It encodes CASKRGLGLAQETQYF.

This clonotype was found a few times. The gene calls are TRBV4-2 and TRBJ2-7, with D perhaps being TRBD1 or TRBD2 (7 bases each). Germline V gene sequence: CDR1 LGHNA, CDR2 YNFKEQ. This CDR3 has 16 amino acids. V gave up 6 bases and J gave up 4 bases, with 22 bases separating them. CDR3 DNA sequence: TGTGCCAGCAGTCCTCTCAGGGGGACAGCGGGATACGAGCAGTACTTC. Protein product: CASSPLRGTAGYEQYF.

There are a few counts of this clonotype. The gene calls are TRBV27 and TRBJ1-2; no clear D gene. Germline loops: CDR1 MNHEY, CDR2 SMNVEV (reference sequence). CDR3 length: 11 amino acids. V lost 6 bases to trimming and J lost 4 bases, with 6 bases between them. The CDR3 bases are TGTGCCAGCAGGAATTTCTATGGCTACACCTTC. Amino acid sequence: CASRNFYGYTF.

The rearrangement joins TRBV27 to TRBJ1-2, with D unresolved. V gave up 5 bases and J gave up 1 base, with 11 bases separating them. Per the germline V gene, CDR1 is MNHEY and CDR2 is SMNVEV (reference sequence). The CDR3 loop spans 14 amino acids. The CDR3 protein is CASSPWASNYGYTF. In nucleotides, the CDR3 is TGTGCCAGCAGTCCCTGGGCCAGTAACTATGGCTACACCTTC.

The rearrangement links TRBV13 to TRBJ1-1; D remains ambiguous. Between the trimmed V and J ends, which lost 2 bases and 4 bases, there was a span of 8 bases. The V gene's germline CDR1 is PRHDT and CDR2 FYEKMQ (reference sequence). This CDR3 has 13 amino acids. The CDR3: CASSLSSSTEAFF. CDR3 bases: TGTGCCAGCAGCTTATCATCCAGCACTGAAGCTTTCTTT.

The chain joins TRBV20-1 to TRBJ2-7; D is possibly TRBD2 (5 bases). The CDR3 is 12 amino acids. Germline V gene lookup returns CDR1 DFQATT and CDR2 SNEGSKA (reference sequence). Between the trimmed V and J ends, which lost 6 bases and 6 bases, there was a span of 15 bases. The CDR3 DNA sequence: TGCAGTGCCCGTGAGACTGGAGGCGAGCAGTACTTC. As protein: CSARETGGEQYF.

The chain has TRBV11-2 and TRBJ2-5; no reliable D call. CDR3 length: 14 residues. CDR1 SGHAT and CDR2 FQNNGV come from the germline V gene. The V end was cut by 5 bases, the J end by 8 bases, with 18 bases between. In DNA, the CDR3 is TGTGCCAGCAGCCCGCCTGAGGTAGTCGGAACCCAGTACTTC. This translates into CASSPPEVVGTQYF.

The V gene is TRBV13, the J gene TRBJ1-4; no reliable D call. Germline values: CDR1 PRHDT, CDR2 FYEKMQ (reference sequence). Trimming took 0 bases from V and 5 from J, leaving 22 bases between them. This CDR3 comprises 19 residues. The CDR3 nucleotides are TGTGCCAGCAGCTTAGGGAGGGCGGAACGGCGGAGACGGAATGAAAAACTGTTTTTT. Translation: CASSLGRAERRRRNEKLFF.

The chain carries TRBV28 and TRBJ2-7, with D uncertain. Looked up from germline, CDR1 is MDHEN and CDR2 is SYDVKM. CDR3 size: 12 residues. V lost 8 bases, J lost 2 bases, and 10 bases lay in between. CDR3 amino acids: CASADAAYEQYF. CDR3 in DNA: TGTGCCAGCGCGGACGCAGCCTACGAGCAGTACTTC.

V gene TRBV6-4 combines with J gene TRBJ2-2, with TRBD1 as a possible D gene (5 bases). Germline lookup yields CDR1 MRHNA and CDR2 SNTAGT. Trimming took 5 bases from V and 1 from J, leaving 11 bases between them. There are 15 residues in the CDR3. CDR3 in amino acids: CASSPTAGNTGELFF. The CDR3 region has the DNA TGTGCCAGCAGTCCGACAGCCGGGAACACCGGGGAGCTGTTTTTT.

The chain links TRBV12-5 to TRBJ2-5; no definite D call. CDR1 is LGHNT and CDR2 is FRNRAP in the germline V gene. Trimming removed 1 base at V and 3 bases at J, with 3 bases between. The CDR3 is 12 amino acids. CDR3 coding DNA: TGTGCTAGTGGTTTGGAGGAAGAGACCCAGTACTTC. Amino acid sequence: CASGLEEETQYF.

This clonotype was detected a few times. V gene TRBV28 combines with J gene TRBJ2-7, with TRBD1 matching 9 bases. The V and J ends lost 7 bases and 3 bases, in that order; junction bases with no gene match: 19. The V gene's germline CDR1 is MDHEN and CDR2 SYDVKM. The CDR3 is made up of 18 amino acids. In DNA form, the CDR3 reads TGTGCCAGCAAACAAAGGGGGGAAGTGGACAGGGGATTCTACGAGCAGTACTTC. Its translation is CASKQRGEVDRGFYEQYF.

In this sample, this clonotype turned up many times. The chain couples TRBV29-1 to TRBJ2-1; 13 nucleotides line up with TRBD2. There are 14 residues in the CDR3. Germline V lookup: CDR1 SQVTM, CDR2 ANQGSEA. With 7 bases clipped from V and 7 bases from J, the junction kept 7 bases outside the gene matches. CDR3 residues: CSASTSGGANEQFF. CDR3 DNA: TGCAGCGCCTCCACTAGCGGGGGGGCTAATGAGCAGTTCTTC.

This clonotype was seen more than once but under ten times. The gene calls are TRBV4-3 and TRBJ1-2; D might be TRBD1 (5 bases). Germline V gives CDR1 LGHNA, CDR2 YSLEER. The CDR3 sequence is 14 residues long. The V end lost 3 bases, the J end lost 3 bases, and 11 bases lay between the germline ends. CDR3 DNA sequence: TGCGCCAGCAGCCAGGGGGTTGGGGACTATGGCTACACCTTC. Translation: CASSQGVGDYGYTF.

This clonotype was seen a handful of times. The chain is built from TRBV15 and TRBJ2-1, with a tentative D call TRBD1 (6 bases). CDR3 length: 11 residues. The germline gives CDR1 LNHNV, CDR2 YYDKDF (reference sequence). Trimming removed 6 bases from V and 9 bases from J, with 9 bases in between. The CDR3 sequence: CATRLGGEQFF. CDR3 DNA sequence: TGTGCCACCAGGTTAGGGGGTGAGCAGTTCTTC.

The sample holds a few counts of this clonotype. The CDR3 loop is CASSYDRGTSGGYTF. The CDR3 nucleotides read TGTGCCAGCAGTTACGACAGGGGGACTTCTGGTGGCTACACCTTC. The chain recombines TRBV6-5 with TRBJ1-2; 9 bases align to TRBD1. Germline V gene data show CDR1 as MNHEY and CDR2 as SVGAGI. V lost 2 bases to trimming and J lost 7 bases; unmatched junction nucleotides: 8. The CDR3 is 15 amino acids.

The chain is built from TRBV6-6 and TRBJ2-3; D might be TRBD2 (5 bases). The germline CDR1 and CDR2 sequences are MNHNY and SVGAGI (reference sequence). The germline V and J ends were trimmed by 2 bases and 5 bases, with 14 bases remaining between them. The CDR3 has 15 residues. The CDR3 region has the DNA TGTGCCAGCAGTTACCCGCTAGCTAGGAAAGATACGCAGTATTTT. Translation gives CASSYPLARKDTQYF.

This rearrangement joins TRBV20-1 to TRBJ1-2; a weak D match, TRBD1 (5 bases). V lost 2 bases to trimming and J lost 6 bases, with 13 bases between them. Germline V gene data show CDR1 as DFQATT and CDR2 as SNEGSKA (reference sequence). The CDR3 extends over 13 amino acids. In nucleotides, the CDR3 is TGCAGTGCTAGATTGGGCAGGGAGGATGGCTACACCTTC. This gives the protein CSARLGREDGYTF.

This clonotype has a handful of counts. The CDR3 reads CASGTSTDTQYF. Here the CDR3 DNA reads TGTGCTAGTGGCACTAGCACAGATACGCAGTATTTT. The chain carries TRBV12-5 and TRBJ2-3; D is ambiguous. Germline loops: CDR1 LGHNT, CDR2 FRNRAP. V lost 6 bases and J 0 bases, leaving 4 bases between the germline ends. The CDR3 runs to 12 residues. Full variable domain (rest looked up from reference TRBV12-5 and TRBJ2-3): DARVTQTPRHKVTEMGQEVTMRCQPILGHNTVFWYRQTMMQGLELLAYFRNRAPLDDSGMPKDRFSAEMPDATLATLKIQPSEPRDSAVYFCASGTSTDTQYFGPGTRLTVL.

The chain links TRBV7-2 to TRBJ2-1; 9 bases are a match to TRBD2. Germline V lookup: CDR1 SGHTA, CDR2 FQGNSA. The CDR3 covers 16 residues. V lost 7 bases to trimming and J lost 9 bases; unmatched junction nucleotides: 16. The CDR3 protein is CASIPPRTSVEGEQFF. CDR3 nucleotide sequence: TGTGCCAGCATCCCACCCAGGACTAGCGTTGAGGGTGAGCAGTTCTTC.

This chain uses TRBV29-1 with TRBJ2-1, with D tentatively TRBD1 or TRBD2 (5 bases each). Trimming removed 5 bases from V and 5 bases from J, with 10 bases in between. CDR1 is SQVTM, CDR2 ANQGSEA, per germline. CDR3 length: 12 amino acids. The CDR3 loop is CSVNRGDNEQFF. For the CDR3, the DNA is TGCAGCGTTAATCGAGGGGACAATGAGCAGTTCTTC.

This clonotype has just a few counts. The rearrangement uses TRBV3-1 and TRBJ2-7, with a weak D call TRBD1 (6 bases). The length of the CDR3 is 14 residues. V lost 3 bases to trimming and J lost 4 bases, with 13 bases between them. CDR1 and CDR2 (germline): LGHDT, YNNKEL (reference sequence). The CDR3 region is CASSHGMQGYEQYF. CDR3 DNA: TGTGCCAGCAGCCACGGAATGCAGGGGTACGAGCAGTACTTC.

This clonotype was recorded once. V and J are TRBV27 and TRBJ2-1; TRBD2 agrees at 10 bases. V gave up 2 bases and J gave up 7 bases; unmatched junction bases: 5. Germline V gives CDR1 MNHEY, CDR2 SMNVEV (reference sequence). The CDR3 runs to 15 residues. CDR3 in DNA: TGTGCCAGCAGTTTACTAGCGGGAGATATAAATGAGCAGTTCTTC. It specifies CASSLLAGDINEQFF.

This rearrangement joins TRBV4-2 to TRBJ1-6; D unresolved. V lost 0 bases, J lost 8 bases, and 29 bases lay in between. CDR1 and CDR2 (germline): LGHNA, YNFKEQ. The CDR3 runs to 21 residues. The CDR3 sequence is CASSQDQSSALLHQADSPLHF. For the CDR3, the DNA is TGTGCCAGCAGCCAAGATCAATCGTCCGCTCTACTGCATCAGGCCGATTCACCCCTCCACTTT.